Listed below are T cell receptor beta chains from one sample, sequenced in a study of T cell responses to AZD1222 COVID-19 vaccine. The method was immunoSEQ multiplex PCR; TCRdb's version includes in-frame clones alone and lacks a portion of them. The sample records roughly 150,000 clones, 70% to 90% being singletons. The source was peripheral blood, collected on day 0 of AZD1222 vaccination. These receptors originate from an adult in good health. Both conserved end residues are part of each CDR3. D genes are given only for firm matches. Size values are once, few and many counts, or a class for expanded clones, and some rows have none.

D | J | size | V | DNA | CDR3
- | TRBJ2-7 | - | TRBV5-6 | TGTGCCAGCAGGGAAGGGGGACCTCTGAGAACCTACGAGCAGTACTTC | CASREGGPLRTYEQYF
- | TRBJ1-2 | - | TRBV5-1 | TGCGCCAGCAGCTTGTTAAGGACGGAATATAACTTTGGCTACACCTTC | CASSLLRTEYNFGYTF
TRBD1 | TRBJ1-1 | once | TRBV4-1 | TGCGCCAGCAGCCAGGCCGGGACAGCGAACACTGAAGCTTTCTTT | CASSQAGTANTEAFF
- | TRBJ1-1 | once | TRBV7-9 | TGTGCCAGCAGCCGTCGGGAGGGGGGAGCCGGTGAAGCTTTCTTT | CASSRREGGAGEAFF
TRBD2 | TRBJ2-3 | - | TRBV5-5 | TGTGCCAGCAACCCGGGACTAGGCACAGATACGCAGTATTTT | CASNPGLGTDTQYF
- | TRBJ2-7 | - | TRBV20-1 | TGCAGTGGACTTCACGGAGGGCAGTACTTC | CSGLHGGQYF
- | TRBJ1-4 | once | TRBV24-1 | TGTGGGGAGGGGCTTAATGAAAAACTGTTTTTT | CGEGLNEKLFF
- | TRBJ1-2 | - | TRBV7-8 | TGTGCCAGCAGCTTAGGTCGTCAGAACTATGGCTACACCTTC | CASSLGRQNYGYTF
TRBD1 | TRBJ1-5 | - | TRBV7-2 | TGTGCCAGCAGCAAGGCGACAGGGGATCAGCCCCAGCATTTT | CASSKATGDQPQHF
- | TRBJ2-2 | - | TRBV7-3 | TGTGCCAGCAACCCCTTCGGTGCGCCTCCGGGCACCGGGGAGCTGTTTTTT | CASNPFGAPPGTGELFF
TRBD1 | TRBJ1-2 | - | TRBV20-1 | TGCAGTGCTGGTCGACAGGGTGGCTACACCTTC | CSAGRQGGYTF
- | TRBJ1-4 | - | TRBV27 | TGTGCCAGCAGATACAGCGCAACTAATGAAAAACTGTTTTTT | CASRYSATNEKLFF
TRBD1 | TRBJ1-1 | - | TRBV12-3/TRBV12-4 | TGTGCCAGCAGTTTGGTGGCAGGGGGAGCTTTCTTT | CASSLVAGGAFF
- | TRBJ2-7 | - | TRBV12-3/TRBV12-4 | TGTGCCAGCAGTTTCCGGGGAGAGCAGTACTTC | CASSFRGEQYF
TRBD2 | TRBJ2-7 | - | TRBV20-1 | TGCAGTGCTAGTTCCGGGGGACTAGCGGGGCCTCGTTTCTACGAGCAGTACTTC | CSASSGGLAGPRFYEQYF
TRBD1 | TRBJ1-5 | - | TRBV18 | TGTGCCAGCTCACCACCGGATGTGGACAGGCCCAGGCATTTT | CASSPPDVDRPRHF
- | TRBJ1-1 | few | TRBV20-1 | TGCAGTGCTAGTATGACAGCGCTAAGGTTCTTT | CSASMTALRFF
TRBD1 | TRBJ2-3 | - | TRBV6-5 | TGTGCCAGCGGACAGGGGAGGGTGGTTCCAGATACGCAGTATTTT | CASGQGRVVPDTQYF
- | TRBJ2-1 | - | TRBV19 | TGTGCCAGTAGGACAGGATACAATGAGCAGTTCTTC | CASRTGYNEQFF
- | TRBJ1-5 | - | TRBV15 | TGTGCCACCAGCGGGGGAGTAGAAAGCAATCAGCCCCAGCATTTT | CATSGGVESNQPQHF
- | TRBJ1-1 | - | TRBV28 | TGTGCCAGCAGTTTGGGGCGGGGGACTGAAGCTTTCTTT | CASSLGRGTEAFF
- | TRBJ1-6 | - | TRBV9 | TGTGCCAGCAGCCCCCGAGACATGCGCCAACCAGTCCACTTT | CASSPRDMRQPVHF
- | TRBJ1-2 | once | TRBV27 | TGTGCCAGCAGTTCCTTGACAGGAGGTGGCTACACCTTC | CASSSLTGGGYTF
TRBD1 | TRBJ1-5 | - | TRBV6-4 | TGTGCCAGCAGCGGGACAGCTTGGGGAAAAAATCAGCCCCAGCATTTT | CASSGTAWGKNQPQHF
- | TRBJ1-2 | - | TRBV6-5 | TGTGCCAGCCGGTCCACTAACTATGGCTACACCTTC | CASRSTNYGYTF
- | TRBJ1-5 | - | TRBV5-6 | TGTGCCAGCAGCTTAAAAGGGGGGTTTTATAGCAATCAGCCCCAGCATTTT | CASSLKGGFYSNQPQHF
- | TRBJ1-2 | - | TRBV12-3/TRBV12-4 | TGTGCCAGCAGCCGGACTGGCGGATATGGCTACACCTTC | CASSRTGGYGYTF
TRBD1 | TRBJ1-2 | - | TRBV27 | TGTGCCACCTCAGACAGGGGATATGGCTACACCTTC | CATSDRGYGYTF
TRBD1 | TRBJ2-2 | - | TRBV6-5 | TGTGCCAGCAGACGCGGACAGGGGCCCGGGGAGCTGTTTTTT | CASRRGQGPGELFF